Listed below are T cell receptor beta chains from one sample, sequenced in a study of OX40 agonist ivuxolimab in advanced cancers. Only in-frame clones appear in the TCRdb table, and some are missing; sequencing was by immunoSEQ multiplex PCR. Of about 83,000 clones listed, around 80% are singletons. The sample was CD4+ or CD8+ T cells sorted from blood, taken in a trial of the OX40 agonist ivuxolimab. These receptors were obtained from an adult with an advanced solid tumor such as melanoma, head and neck, liver or kidney cancer. Each CDR3 is given with its conserved first and last residue. Each record gives: V gene, D gene, clone size, J gene, CDR3 protein, CDR3 DNA. The D gene is left open where the match is weak. Clone size is not always given. Where it is, it says once, few, many or a class for expanded clones.

TRBV27	-	-	TRBJ1-6	CASSLSQYNSPLHF	TGTGCCAGCAGTTTATCACAATATAATTCACCCCTCCACTTT
TRBV7-6	TRBD2	-	TRBJ2-5	CASSTRGGETQYF	TGTGCCAGCAGCACGCGGGGAGGGGAGACCCAGTACTTC
TRBV6-5	TRBD1	few	TRBJ1-1	CASTKTGVVTEAFF	TGTGCCAGCACCAAGACAGGGGTCGTCACTGAAGCTTTCTTT
TRBV14	-	-	TRBJ2-2	CASSQSNTGELFF	TGTGCCAGCAGCCAATCGAATACCGGGGAGCTGTTTTTT
TRBV5-1	TRBD2	once	TRBJ2-3	CASSLEGSGRSDTQYF	TGCGCCAGCAGCTTGGAGGGTAGCGGGAGGTCGGATACGCAGTATTTT
TRBV6-6	TRBD1	-	TRBJ1-1	CASSRQGARTEAFF	TGTGCCAGCAGCCGACAGGGGGCGCGGACTGAAGCTTTCTTT
TRBV5-1	TRBD1	-	TRBJ2-7	CASSLGTGEFYEQYF	TGCGCCAGCAGCTTAGGGACAGGGGAATTCTACGAGCAGTACTTC
TRBV28	-	-	TRBJ1-2	CASSWGGGDYGYTF	TGTGCCAGCAGTTGGGGGGGCGGGGACTATGGCTACACCTTC
TRBV6-5	-	-	TRBJ1-1	CASSVPGDTEAFF	TGTGCCAGCAGTGTGCCGGGGGACACTGAAGCTTTCTTT
TRBV7-9	-	-	TRBJ1-2	CASSLPGGTNGYTF	TGTGCCAGCAGCTTACCCGGGGGGACTAATGGCTACACCTTC
TRBV5-1	-	-	TRBJ2-7	CASSLEAGQSYEQYF	TGCGCCAGCAGCTTGGAGGCCGGACAGTCCTACGAGCAGTACTTC
TRBV15	-	-	TRBJ1-6	CATSRDGQRGSPLHF	TGTGCCACCAGCAGAGATGGACAGAGGGGTTCACCCCTCCACTTT
TRBV4-1	-	-	TRBJ1-2	CASSQAQTNYGYTF	TGCGCCAGCAGCCAAGCACAGACGAACTATGGCTACACCTTC
TRBV29-1	-	-	TRBJ1-1	CSVVKSAAAAFF	TGCAGCGTTGTAAAGTCCGCAGCGGCGGCTTTCTTT
TRBV13	TRBD2	-	TRBJ2-7	CASSLARLAGGSSSYEQYF	TGTGCCAGCAGCTTAGCTAGGCTAGCGGGGGGCTCTAGCTCCTACGAGCAGTACTTC
TRBV7-3	-	few	TRBJ1-1	CASSLMARNTEAFF	TGTGCCAGCAGCTTAATGGCCAGGAACACTGAAGCTTTCTTT
TRBV29-1	-	few	TRBJ1-2	CSVVVSRAHGYTF	TGCAGCGTTGTTGTGTCCAGGGCGCATGGCTACACCTTC
TRBV4-1	TRBD1	-	TRBJ1-4	CASSQETGSNEKLFF	TGCGCCAGCAGCCAGGAGACAGGGTCAAACGAAAAACTGTTTTTT
TRBV7-9	-	-	TRBJ2-3	CASRERLSRGDTQYF	TGTGCCAGCAGGGAGAGGCTCTCTAGGGGGGATACGCAGTATTTT
TRBV5-1	-	-	TRBJ2-5	CASSLAENQETQYF	TGCGCCAGCAGCTTGGCCGAGAACCAAGAGACCCAGTACTTC
TRBV7-6	TRBD1	once	TRBJ1-1	CASSLRTGGSRNEAFF	TGTGCCAGCAGCTTACGGACAGGGGGGAGCCGGAATGAAGCTTTCTTT
TRBV7-9	TRBD1	-	TRBJ1-6	CASSTPGAGGSPLHF	TGTGCCAGCAGCACTCCGGGGGCAGGGGGTTCACCCCTCCACTTT
TRBV29-1	-	few	TRBJ2-5	CSVGQETQYF	TGCAGCGTTGGTCAAGAGACCCAGTACTTC
TRBV5-6	-	-	TRBJ1-2	CASSPRRTVYGYTF	TGTGCCAGCAGCCCTCGGCGAACAGTCTATGGCTACACCTTC
TRBV28	-	-	TRBJ1-5	CAGGGKVNQPQHF	TGTGCCGGCGGGGGAAAGGTCAATCAGCCCCAGCATTTT
TRBV5-1	-	-	TRBJ1-1	CASSSSMGGGTEAFF	TGCGCCAGCAGCTCCTCCATGGGGGGTGGCACTGAAGCTTTCTTT
TRBV5-1	TRBD1	-	TRBJ2-7	CASSLEPDREVYEQYF	TGCGCCAGCAGCTTGGAGCCGGACAGGGAAGTCTACGAGCAGTACTTC
TRBV7-9	TRBD1	-	TRBJ1-6	CASSFGQGDNSPLHF	TGTGCCAGCAGCTTCGGACAGGGAGATAATTCACCCCTCCACTTT
TRBV29-1	-	-	TRBJ1-2	CSSAGGGGYTF	TGCAGCTCCGCGGGGGGAGGAGGCTACACCTTC
TRBV19	-	-	TRBJ1-2	CASSIGRAAYGYTF	TGTGCCAGTAGTATAGGGCGGGCGGCCTATGGCTACACCTTC
TRBV6-1	-	-	TRBJ2-5	CASSGTGRAKTQYF	TGTGCCAGCAGTGGTACGGGCAGGGCGAAGACCCAGTACTTC
TRBV21-1	-	-	TRBJ2-7	CASSGEKGQVIYEQYF	TGTGCCAGCAGCGGAGAGAAGGGACAGGTTATTTACGAGCAGTACTTC
TRBV19	-	-	TRBJ1-5	CASSPLRNNQPQHF	TGTGCCAGTAGTCCCCTCCGGAACAATCAGCCCCAGCATTTT
TRBV29-1	-	-	TRBJ2-2	CSVEEGAGTGELFF	TGCAGCGTTGAAGAAGGGGCAGGAACCGGGGAGCTGTTTTTT
TRBV18	-	-	TRBJ2-5	CASSPPNQETQYF	TGTGCCAGCTCACCACCAAACCAAGAGACCCAGTACTTC
TRBV6-5	-	-	TRBJ2-5	CASSYPLTIGETQYF	TGTGCCAGCAGTTACCCATTGACTATTGGGGAGACCCAGTACTTC
TRBV13	TRBD1	-	TRBJ2-5	CASSLRQGGETQYF	TGTGCCAGCAGCCTTAGACAGGGCGGAGAGACCCAGTACTTC
TRBV5-5	TRBD1	-	TRBJ2-7	CASSLDRGLREQYF	TGTGCCAGCAGCTTGGACAGGGGGCTAAGAGAGCAGTACTTC
TRBV18	TRBD1	-	TRBJ1-4	CASSRSGQGYEKLFF	TGTGCCAGCTCACGATCTGGACAGGGATATGAAAAACTGTTTTTT
TRBV5-6	-	few	TRBJ1-4	CASSFAGMTNEKLFF	TGTGCCAGCAGCTTCGCAGGGATGACTAATGAAAAACTGTTTTTT
TRBV6-5	-	-	TRBJ1-4	CASSYGQANEKLFF	TGTGCCAGCAGTTACGGGCAGGCTAATGAAAAACTGTTTTTT
TRBV7-7	TRBD1	-	TRBJ2-5	CASSLDTGVGETQYF	TGTGCTAGCAGCTTAGATACAGGGGTAGGAGAGACCCAGTACTTC
TRBV9	TRBD1	-	TRBJ1-6	CASSASPTGFGTLHF	TGTGCCAGCAGCGCATCCCCGACAGGGTTCGGGACCCTCCACTTT
TRBV27	-	-	TRBJ1-1	CASRGILTEAFF	TGTGCCAGCAGGGGTATTCTGACTGAAGCTTTCTTT
TRBV4-3	-	-	TRBJ1-6	CASSQVQDGDSPLHF	TGCGCCAGCAGCCAAGTGCAGGACGGGGATTCACCCCTCCACTTT
TRBV4-3	-	-	TRBJ2-3	CASSQTPGDTQYF	TGCGCCAGCAGCCAGACCCCGGGAGATACGCAGTATTTT
TRBV18	TRBD1	-	TRBJ1-1	CASSPPGGQGATEAFF	TGTGCCAGCTCACCCCCTGGAGGACAGGGGGCCACTGAAGCTTTCTTT
TRBV5-1	TRBD2	-	TRBJ2-2	CASSLEASGGAAGELFF	TGCGCCAGCAGCTTGGAGGCTAGCGGGGGGGCAGCCGGGGAGCTGTTTTTT
TRBV2	TRBD1	-	TRBJ1-4	CASSRSRGQGSEKLFF	TGTGCCAGCAGTAGAAGCCGAGGACAGGGGAGTGAAAAACTGTTTTTT
TRBV4-2	-	-	TRBJ2-5	CASSQDQGQETQYF	TGTGCCAGCAGCCAAGATCAGGGCCAAGAGACCCAGTACTTC